This T cell receptor (beta chain) was sequenced in a study of CD8 T cells in Susac syndrome. This clonotype has just one count. Roughly 0.5 to 1 ug RNA was reverse transcribed with random hexamers. MiXCR, applied by TCRdb to the immunoSEQ multiplex PCR reads, yields one record per CDR3 protein. Of some 150,000 distinct CDR3 sequences in the sample, roughly 95% are singletons; the top ten hold about 0.15%. CDR1 is SNHLY and CDR2 is FYNNEI in the germline V gene. The CDR3 has 18 residues. Between the trimmed V and J ends, which lost 0 bases and 0 bases, there was a span of 17 bases. The sample taken for sequencing was CD8+ T cells from PBMCs. The sequence was collected from a human donor with multiple sclerosis. The J gene is TRBJ1-1, the V gene TRBV2; tentative D call: TRBD1 (6 bases). CDR3 amino acids: CASSEAGRQGFMNTEAFF. The CDR3 DNA reads as TGTGCCAGCAGTGAAGCGGGTCGGCAGGGGTTCATGAACACTGAAGCTTTCTTT.